This entry concerns a single T cell receptor beta chain. Here immunoSEQ multiplex PCR was the method, and the copy in TCRdb shows in-frame clones only, minus some. The profile shows about 130,000 clones, around 82% of them singletons. Time point specified: blood 2 weeks post-SBRT. Treatment of the sample: 15 Gy SBRT to primary tumor, nephrectomy 4 weeks later. CDR1 is MGHRA, CDR2 YSYEKL, per germline. This CDR3 has 14 amino acids. With 3 bases clipped from V and 6 bases from J, the junction kept 3 bases outside the gene matches. This record belongs to a study of radiation and T cells in renal cell carcinoma.

The input for sequencing was blood, taken from a patient whose treatment included radiotherapy and nephrectomy. V gene TRBV4-1 combines with J gene TRBJ2-4, with 9 bases aligning to TRBD1. The sequence derives from a middle-aged man with renal cell carcinoma. CDR3 sequence: CASSQGQGINIQYF. In nucleotides, the CDR3 is TGCGCCAGCAGCCAGGGACAGGGCATAAACATTCAGTACTTC.